Described below is a single T cell receptor beta chain sequence and its context. It has no known antigen specificity. No base-level quality is on record; no much larger clone is a single base apart. The entire amount of isolated RNA was reverse transcribed using the High Capacity cDNA Reverse Transcription Kit, so the sequenced TCRB transcripts were expressed ones. Naive, central memory and regulatory T cell samples underwent deep immunoSEQ sequencing, averaging around 3.6 million total reads per sample. Sorted cells were lysed in RLT buffer and RNA was extracted with DNase-treated RNeasy Micro or Mini kits, depending on cell number. To prevent cross-contamination, every cell subset was processed on its own, while patient and healthy donor samples were processed together. TCRB sequences were amplified from cDNA with the immunoSEQ multiplex PCR, producing 87-bp fragments spanning the CDR3 region. Sequencing of the amplicons was done on the Illumina HiSeq platform. On the authors' methods: PCR bias was corrected computationally using synthetic template baselines, and reads within Hamming distance 2 were collapsed, with unmergeable singletons discarded. Reads were aligned against IMGT so that V, D and J genes, CDR3 length and insertions or deletions at six rearrangement sites could be assigned. Within each subset, clonotype counts were normalized to sorted cell number, after which true diversity and Gini coefficients were computed with the tcR R package. The overlap coefficient, calculated on TCRB nucleotide sequences, was used to quantify repertoire sharing. The source is immuneACCESS, and TCRdb retained only in-frame sequences with V and J called. Part of the clones is not carried over; for the studies checked, unresolved V genes explain less than half of this, and the remainder is unexplained. V, J and clone size were drawn from that table, and D and trimming were deduced from the DNA. For this sample the table gives approximately 140,000 clones, of which 6.9% were detected only once. 1.1% to 1.5% of the sample comes from the top ten.

Each donor gave one peripheral blood draw, averaging about 120 mL, which was collected into heparinised tubes. Using a panel that included CD45RO, CCR7, CD25, CD127, CD95 and CD27, naive, central memory, regulatory and stem cell-like memory CD4+ T cells were sorted on a BD FACSAria II. All sorted populations exceeded 98% purity. PBMCs were isolated right away by Lymphoprep density gradient centrifugation and were stained directly, without culture. So that batch effects would be minimized, each experiment stained and sorted samples in pairs, pairing one healthy donor with one patient. This specimen belongs to a study of beta chain features in type 1 diabetes (dated by TCRdb to the late 2010s). Context from the whole study: No differences in mean age, gender distribution, total cell number or subset yield were found between patients and healthy donors. A total of roughly 100 million sorted cells were examined across all samples, and a strong correlation was observed between cell number per subset and RNA yield. The study compared TCRB repertoires of sorted circulating CD4+ T cell subsets between recently diagnosed type 1 diabetes patients and matched healthy donors. Whereas all 28 donors provided naive and central memory subsets, regulatory and stem cell-like memory subsets were isolated from just 8 patients and roughly 8 healthy donors. The study at large found these results: Patients with type 1 diabetes made fewer insertions and deleted more nucleotides at VDJ recombination sites, implying thymic rearrangement abnormalities. Type 1 diabetes patients showed a moderate but significant shortening of TCRB CDR3 length in all four CD4+ subsets. Naive, central memory and regulatory TCRB repertoires appeared more similar among patients than among healthy donors. Only small numbers of individuals were included in the HLA sub-analyses, which left unresolved whether HLA type had any influence on TCRB rearrangement. Shorter templates might be favored by PCR, yet because patient and control samples were amplified and corrected together, any such skew would affect both groups equally. Because cDNA was sequenced instead of genomic DNA, activated cells with high expression could be over-represented, although the groups did not differ in activation or CD3 levels.

Looking up the germline V gene yields CDR1 SGHAT and CDR2 FQNNGV. The CDR3 numbers 13 residues from cysteine through phenylalanine. Only the CDR3 region is kept as DNA, spanning 39 bases read in frame from base 1. The junction shows trimming of 5 bases on V and 6 bases on J, plus 11 bases between the germline ends. The sequenced material came from central memory CD4+ T cells from blood. The chain was built from TRBV11-2 and TRBJ2-1; TRBD2 is perhaps the D gene, given 5 matching bases. The TCR sequence derives from a woman aged 30 to 39 in good health. The CDR3: CASSLRTVNEQFF. The DNA reads as follows: TGTGCCAGCAGCCTCCGGACTGTCAATGAGCAGTTCTTC.